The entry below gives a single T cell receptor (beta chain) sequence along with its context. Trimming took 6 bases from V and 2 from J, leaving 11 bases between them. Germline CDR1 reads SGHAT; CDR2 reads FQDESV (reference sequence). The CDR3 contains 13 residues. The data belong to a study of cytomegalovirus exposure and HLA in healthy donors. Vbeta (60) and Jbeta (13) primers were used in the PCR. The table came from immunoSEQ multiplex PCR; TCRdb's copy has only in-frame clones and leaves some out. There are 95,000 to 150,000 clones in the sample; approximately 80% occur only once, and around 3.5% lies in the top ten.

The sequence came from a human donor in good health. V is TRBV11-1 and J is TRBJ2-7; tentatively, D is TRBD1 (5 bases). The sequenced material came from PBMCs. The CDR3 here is CASSVTDTYEQYF. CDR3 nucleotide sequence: TGTGCCAGCAGTGTGACAGATACCTACGAGCAGTACTTC. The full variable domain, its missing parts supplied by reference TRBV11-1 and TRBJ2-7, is EAEVAQSPRYKITEKSQAVAFWCDPISGHATLYWYRQILGQGPELLVQFQDESVVDDSQLPKDRFSAERLKGVDSTLKIQPAELGDSAMYLCASSVTDTYEQYFGPGTRLTVT.